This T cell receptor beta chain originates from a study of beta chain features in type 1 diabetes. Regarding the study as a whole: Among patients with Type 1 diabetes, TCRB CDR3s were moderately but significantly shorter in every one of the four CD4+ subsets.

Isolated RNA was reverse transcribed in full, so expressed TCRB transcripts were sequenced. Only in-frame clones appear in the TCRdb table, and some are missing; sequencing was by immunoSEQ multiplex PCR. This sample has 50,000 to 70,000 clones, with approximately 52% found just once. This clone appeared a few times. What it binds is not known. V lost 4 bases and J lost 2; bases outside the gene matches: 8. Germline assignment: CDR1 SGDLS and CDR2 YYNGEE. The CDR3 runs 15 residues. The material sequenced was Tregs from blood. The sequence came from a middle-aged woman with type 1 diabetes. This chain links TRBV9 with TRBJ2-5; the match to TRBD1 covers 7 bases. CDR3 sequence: CASSTGTARQETQYF. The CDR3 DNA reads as TGTGCCAGCAGCACGGGGACAGCGAGACAAGAGACCCAGTACTTC.